Given below is one T cell receptor beta chain in context. Authors' processing steps: Reference gene primer amplification gave nucleated cell count estimates. TCRdb's table, derived via immunoSEQ multiplex PCR, lists solely in-frame clones and lacks some. That table furnishes V, J and clone size, whereas the DNA furnished D and trimming. The table includes 380,000 or so clones, around 87% detected once. Participants' own reports of clinical history determined their cohort assignment. These data are taken from a study of blood T cell repertoires in COVID-19. Whole-study context: Researchers got acute and convalescent COVID-19 samples from the United States, Italy and Spain.

Sequenced material: PBMCs or T cells enriched from blood (not recorded which). The sequence was obtained from a young man who had recovered from COVID-19.

The CDR3 coding sequence is TGTGCCAGCAGTGAAGGGACAGCGGGATCCCCCCTCCACTTT. Translating gives CASSEGTAGSPLHF. This rearrangement joins TRBV2 to TRBJ1-6, with TRBD1 as a possible D gene (6 bases). Germline CDR1 and CDR2: SNHLY and FYNNEI. The CDR3 is 14 amino acids. Trimming removed 1 base from V and 13 bases from J, with 14 bases in between. The full variable domain, with the rest looked up from reference TRBV2 and TRBJ1-6, is EPEVTQTPSHQVTQMGQEVILRCVPISNHLYFYWYRQILGQKVEFLVSFYNNEISEKSEIFDDQFSVERPDGSNFTLKIRSTKLEDSAMYFCASSEGTAGSPLHFGNGTRLTVT.